This T cell receptor beta chain was observed in a study of T-cell memory formation after mild COVID-19. Study context: Clusters of TCRs were largely donor specific.

V lost 0 bases, J lost 8 bases, and 13 bases lay in between. The CDR3 has 14 amino acids. Germline V gene lookup returns CDR1 MGHRA and CDR2 YSYEKL. A single record per CDR3 protein comes from TCRdb applying MiXCR to the 5' RACE reads. The sample lists about 140,000 distinct CDR3 sequences; 14% to 15% were seen once. The sequence was obtained from an adult woman who had mild COVID-19 (a few samples of this study predate the infection). Cell type and time point are not known. The chain combines TRBV4-1 with TRBJ1-1; D ambiguous. Sequencing was performed on PBMCs or a T cell subset sorted from them (not recorded which). The CDR3 sequence: CASSQDPVGREAFF. The CDR3 DNA reads TGCGCCAGCAGCCAAGATCCAGTGGGTCGAGAAGCTTTCTTT.